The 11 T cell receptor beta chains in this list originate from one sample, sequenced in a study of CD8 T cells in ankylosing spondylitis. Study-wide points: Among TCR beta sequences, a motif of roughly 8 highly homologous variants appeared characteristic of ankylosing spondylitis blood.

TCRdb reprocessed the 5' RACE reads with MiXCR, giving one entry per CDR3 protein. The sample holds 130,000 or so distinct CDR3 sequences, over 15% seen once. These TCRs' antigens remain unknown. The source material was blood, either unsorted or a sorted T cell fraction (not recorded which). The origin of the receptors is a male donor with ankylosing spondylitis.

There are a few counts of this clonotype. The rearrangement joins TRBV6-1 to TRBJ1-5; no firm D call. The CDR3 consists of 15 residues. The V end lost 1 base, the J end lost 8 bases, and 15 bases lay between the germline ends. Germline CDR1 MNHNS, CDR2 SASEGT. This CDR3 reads CASSEGWTRVEPQHF. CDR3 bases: TGTGCCAGCAGTGAAGGGTGGACTCGGGTTGAGCCCCAGCATTTT.

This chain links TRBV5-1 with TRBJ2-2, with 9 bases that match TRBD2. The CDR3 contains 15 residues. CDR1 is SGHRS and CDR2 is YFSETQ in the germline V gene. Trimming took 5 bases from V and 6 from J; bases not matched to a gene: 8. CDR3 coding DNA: TGCGCCAGCAGTTTAGCGGGGGCAGACGCCGGGGAGCTGTTTTTT. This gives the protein CASSLAGADAGELFF.

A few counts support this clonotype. The CDR3 loop reads CAISESFRGPEAFF. As DNA, the CDR3 is TGTGCCATCAGTGAGTCTTTCAGGGGGCCTGAAGCTTTCTTT. The J gene is TRBJ1-1, the V gene TRBV10-3, with 8 nucleotides matching TRBD1. CDR1 ENHRY and CDR2 SYGVKD come from the germline V gene. The CDR3 is 14 amino acids. V dropped 0 bases and J dropped 6; count of bases not matched to a gene: 3.

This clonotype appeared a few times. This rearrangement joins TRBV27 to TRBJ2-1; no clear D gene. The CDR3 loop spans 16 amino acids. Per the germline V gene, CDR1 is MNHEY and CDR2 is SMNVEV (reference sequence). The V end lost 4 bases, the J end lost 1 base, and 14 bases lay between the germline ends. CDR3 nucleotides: TGTGCCAGCAGTTCTCAGACCGGCTCGTCCTACAATGAGCAGTTCTTC. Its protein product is CASSSQTGSSYNEQFF.

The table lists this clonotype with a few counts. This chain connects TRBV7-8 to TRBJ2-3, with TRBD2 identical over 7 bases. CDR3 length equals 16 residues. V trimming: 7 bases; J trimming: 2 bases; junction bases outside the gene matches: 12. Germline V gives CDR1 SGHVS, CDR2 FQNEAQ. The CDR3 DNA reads TGTGCCAGCAACCCGACCTTAGCGGGTGTCACAGATACGCAGTATTTT. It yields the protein CASNPTLAGVTDTQYF.

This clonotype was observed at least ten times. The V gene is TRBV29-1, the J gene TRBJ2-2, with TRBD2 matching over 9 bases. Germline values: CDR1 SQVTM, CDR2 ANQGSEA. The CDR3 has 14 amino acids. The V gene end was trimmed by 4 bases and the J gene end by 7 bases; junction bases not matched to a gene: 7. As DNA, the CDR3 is TGCAGCGTTGGGCCGGCGGGAGGGGACGGGGAGCTGTTTTTT. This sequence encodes CSVGPAGGDGELFF.

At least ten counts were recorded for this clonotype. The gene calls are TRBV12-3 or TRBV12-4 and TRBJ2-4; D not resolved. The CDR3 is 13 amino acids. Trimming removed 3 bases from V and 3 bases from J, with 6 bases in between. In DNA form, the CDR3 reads TGTGCCAGCAGTTTTGGAAACAAAAACATTCAGTACTTC. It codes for CASSFGNKNIQYF.

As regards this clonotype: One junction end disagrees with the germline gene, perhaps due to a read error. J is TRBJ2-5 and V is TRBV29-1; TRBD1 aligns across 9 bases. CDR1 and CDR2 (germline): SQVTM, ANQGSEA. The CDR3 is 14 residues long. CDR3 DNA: TGCAGCGTGGACAGGGGTCCAGGTCAAGAGACCCAGTCCTTC. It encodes CSVDRGPGQETQSF.

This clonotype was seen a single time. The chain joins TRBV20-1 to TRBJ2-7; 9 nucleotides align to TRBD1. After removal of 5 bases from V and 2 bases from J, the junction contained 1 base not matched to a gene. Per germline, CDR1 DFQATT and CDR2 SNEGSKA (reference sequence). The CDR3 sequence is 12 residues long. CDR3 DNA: TGCAGTGCTCGGGACAGGGCCTACGAGCAGTACTTC. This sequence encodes CSARDRAYEQYF.

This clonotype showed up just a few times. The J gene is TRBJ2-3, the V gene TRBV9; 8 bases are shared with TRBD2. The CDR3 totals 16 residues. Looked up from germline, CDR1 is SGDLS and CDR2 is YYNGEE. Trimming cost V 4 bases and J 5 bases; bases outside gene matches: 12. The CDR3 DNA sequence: TGTGCCAGCAGCCCCTCATTCAGCGGGGGCTTAGATACGCAGTATTTT. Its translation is CASSPSFSGGLDTQYF.

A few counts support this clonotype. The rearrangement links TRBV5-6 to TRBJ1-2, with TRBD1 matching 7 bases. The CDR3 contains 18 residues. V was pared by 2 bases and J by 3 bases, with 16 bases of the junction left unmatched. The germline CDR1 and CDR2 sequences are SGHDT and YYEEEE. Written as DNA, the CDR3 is TGTGCCAGCAGCTTCGCTAAGACAGGGATCCTCCCTCACTATGGCTACACCTTC. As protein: CASSFAKTGILPHYGYTF. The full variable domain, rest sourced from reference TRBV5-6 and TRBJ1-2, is DAGVTQSPTHLIKTRGQQVTLRCSPKSGHDTVSWYQQALGQGPQFIFQYYEEEERQRGNFPDRFSGHQFPNYSSELNVNALLLGDSALYLCASSFAKTGILPHYGYTFGSGTRLTVV.